This T cell receptor beta chain was profiled in a study of T cells in Graves' hyperthyroidism and ophthalmopathy. Absent ophthalmopathy progression within 18 months defined stable Graves' hyperthyroidism. Amplified TCR beta CDR3 regions came from RNA transcripts. During a first-round RT-PCR of the TCR CDR3, the HTBI primer set was used. TCRdb processed the multiplex PCR reads anew with MiXCR; each CDR3 protein has one entry. This sample yields about 360,000 distinct CDR3 sequences, of which roughly 25% are seen a single time; about 73% belongs to the top ten. Findings and caveats of the study: Within blood appeared most thyroid clonotypes that had expanded above 0.001. Ophthalmopathy prediction by the model preceded onset by a median 6.5 months.

This clonotype was picked up a small number of times. The antigen remains unidentified. The germline V and J ends were trimmed by 1 base and 4 bases, with 5 bases remaining between them. Looked up from germline, CDR1 is LGHDT and CDR2 is YNNKEL (reference sequence). The CDR3 runs to 12 residues. This TCR came from a man between 50 and 59 years old with Graves' hyperthyroidism. J is TRBJ2-7 and V is TRBV3-1; D gene unclear. The sequenced sample was blood. CDR3 loop: CASSQVKYEQYF. The CDR3 nucleotides are TGTGCCAGCAGCCAAGTAAAGTACGAGCAGTACTTC.